Each of the 30 T cell receptor beta chains below was sequenced from the same sample in a study of lymphopenia after photon versus proton radiotherapy. The method was immunoSEQ multiplex PCR; TCRdb's version includes in-frame clones alone and lacks a portion of them. The sample includes tens of thousands of clones, approximately 88% of them seen just once. The sample consisted of peripheral blood, taken from a patient treated with proton-based radiotherapy. The receptors come from a man between 60 and 75 years old with pancreatic cancer.

The chain joins TRBV2 to TRBJ2-4, with D uncertain. Trimming left V 2 bases short and J 2 bases short, with 7 bases between. The germline V gene encodes CDR1 SNHLY and CDR2 FYNNEI. This CDR3 contains 14 residues. CDR3 amino acids: CASSETPTKNIQYF. The CDR3 nucleotides read TGTGCCAGCAGTGAAACTCCAACCAAAAACATTCAGTACTTC.

The V call is TRBV6-6, the J call TRBJ2-7, with unresolved D. The CDR3 has 15 amino acids. Per germline, CDR1 MNHNY and CDR2 SVGAGI (reference sequence). Trimming removed 5 bases from V and 1 base from J, with 15 bases in between. CDR3 bases: TGTGCCAGCAGTATACGAGCAGCTGGATCCTACGAGCAGTACTTC. This encodes CASSIRAAGSYEQYF.

The table lists this clone with a count of one. This chain connects TRBV6-1 to TRBJ2-7; TRBD1 matches 10 bases. From germline, CDR1 is MNHNS and CDR2 SASEGT. Trimming cost V 4 bases and J 0 bases; bases outside gene matches: 6. There are 16 residues in the CDR3. Here the CDR3 DNA reads TGTGCCAGCAGTGCCTTGAGGACAGGGGGCTCCTACGAGCAGTACTTC. Translating gives CASSALRTGGSYEQYF.

A few counts support this clone. This chain uses TRBV20-1 with TRBJ1-2; D not resolved. Germline CDR1 reads DFQATT; CDR2 reads SNEGSKA (reference sequence). V lost 0 bases to trimming and J lost 3 bases, with 2 bases between them. The CDR3 loop spans 11 amino acids. The CDR3 here is CSARDDYGYTF. CDR3 nucleotides: TGCAGTGCTAGAGATGACTATGGCTACACCTTC.

This clone was found a few times. The rearrangement uses TRBV18 and TRBJ2-7; D perhaps matches TRBD1 (6 bases). The CDR3 contains 17 residues. Per the germline V gene, CDR1 is KGHSH and CDR2 is LQKENI. V was cut by 4 bases and J by 2 bases, with 21 bases left in between. CDR3 bases: TGTGCCAGCTCACTAGATAACAGGGTACCCCAACCCTACGAGCAGTACTTC. The encoded protein is CASSLDNRVPQPYEQYF.

This clone has just one count. The chain carries TRBV25-1 and TRBJ2-1, with D unclear. V shed 1 base and J shed 12 bases, with 13 bases lying between them. The CDR3 is made up of 13 amino acids. Germline V gene data show CDR1 as MGHDK and CDR2 as SYGVNS. CDR3 sequence (DNA): TGTGCCAGCAGTGAATCCCCGGTTCGTGTGCAGTTCTTC. This translates into CASSESPVRVQFF.

The chain is built from TRBV27 and TRBJ2-7; no definite D call. The V gene's germline CDR1 is MNHEY and CDR2 SMNVEV (reference sequence). The V end lost 4 bases, the J end lost 6 bases, and 7 bases lay between the germline ends. The length of the CDR3 is 11 residues. The CDR3 DNA reads TGTGCCAGCAGTTCCCTCAGCGAGCAGTACTTC. As protein: CASSSLSEQYF.

The chain uses TRBV14 and TRBJ2-7, with 9 bases aligning to TRBD2. The CDR3 consists of 13 residues. Per the germline V gene, CDR1 is SGHDN and CDR2 is FVKESK. V lost 4 bases to trimming and J lost 4 bases; unmatched junction nucleotides: 2. In DNA form, the CDR3 reads TGTGCCAGCAGCCCGGGACTAGCTTACGAGCAGTACTTC. It translates to CASSPGLAYEQYF.

This clone was detected only once. The chain recombines TRBV30 with TRBJ2-1; 13 nucleotides match TRBD2. Germline CDR1 reads GTSNPN; CDR2 reads SVGIG (reference sequence). V dropped 1 base and J dropped 8; count of bases not matched to a gene: 5. There are 15 residues in the CDR3. The CDR3 spells CAWSGGTSGADEQFF. Here the CDR3 DNA reads TGTGCCTGGAGTGGCGGGACTAGCGGGGCTGATGAGCAGTTCTTC.

This rearrangement joins TRBV30 to TRBJ2-2; the D is unclear. V was cut by 2 bases and J by 4 bases, with 11 bases left in between. Per the germline V gene, CDR1 is GTSNPN and CDR2 is SVGIG (reference sequence). The CDR3 extends over 14 amino acids. CDR3: CAWSSDWATGELFF. CDR3 sequence (DNA): TGTGCCTGGAGTTCCGACTGGGCCACCGGGGAGCTGTTTTTT.

The V call is TRBV6-6, the J call TRBJ1-5; D possibly corresponds to TRBD1 (5 bases). The V gene's germline CDR1 is MNHNY and CDR2 SVGAGI (reference sequence). Trimming pared 5 bases from V and 11 bases from J, leaving 19 bases between. CDR3 length: 14 amino acids. CDR3 nucleotide sequence: TGTGCCAGCAGTCCAAACGGGGGTGTTCACTCCCAGCATTTT. Translating gives CASSPNGGVHSQHF.

The chain joins TRBV28 to TRBJ2-7; TRBD2 matches at 9 bases. Germline lookup yields CDR1 MDHEN and CDR2 SYDVKM. Trimming took 3 bases from V and 6 from J; bases not matched to a gene: 9. The CDR3 is 15 amino acids. The CDR3 region is CASSFKAGGPFEQYF. CDR3 DNA sequence: TGTGCCAGCAGTTTTAAGGCGGGAGGGCCCTTCGAGCAGTACTTC.

The rearrangement joins TRBV7-6 to TRBJ2-1; D is unclear. There are 13 residues in the CDR3. V was trimmed by 4 bases and J by 6 bases, leaving 10 bases between them. From germline, CDR1 is SGHVS and CDR2 FNYEAQ. This CDR3 reads CASSSRHFNEQFF. The CDR3 bases are TGTGCCAGCAGCTCCCGACACTTCAATGAGCAGTTCTTC.

The chain is built from TRBV28 and TRBJ1-5, with D possibly being TRBD1 (6 bases). Trimming took 5 bases from V and 2 from J, leaving 16 bases between them. The CDR3 length is 16 residues. The germline V gene encodes CDR1 MDHEN and CDR2 SYDVKM. The CDR3 loop is CASSPSGRGGNQPQHF. The CDR3, as DNA: TGTGCCAGCAGTCCATCGGGCAGGGGTGGCAATCAGCCCCAGCATTTT.

CDR3 DNA sequence: TGTGCCATCAGTGAAGCGGTGGGCACTGAAGCTTTCTTT. Its translation is CAISEAVGTEAFF. V is TRBV10-3 and J is TRBJ1-1; no clear D. The CDR3 has 13 residues. From germline, CDR1 is ENHRY and CDR2 SYGVKD. V was trimmed by 3 bases and J by 4 bases, leaving 9 bases between them.

CDR3 DNA: TGCGCCAGCAGCCAAGCTGCCCCCCGGGGGCAAGAGACCCAGTACTTC. Amino acid sequence: CASSQAAPRGQETQYF. The chain employs TRBV4-1 and TRBJ2-5; perhaps TRBD2 as D (6 bases). Germline values: CDR1 MGHRA, CDR2 YSYEKL. The V gene lost 1 base and the J gene lost 2 bases, with 14 bases spanning the gap. This CDR3 region has 16 residues.

The V call is TRBV2, the J call TRBJ2-7; D remains unclear. The germline V gene encodes CDR1 SNHLY and CDR2 FYNNEI. CDR3 length: 12 amino acids. V lost 4 bases to trimming and J lost 6 bases, with 10 bases between them. CDR3 region: CASSAPGSEQYF. The CDR3 region has the DNA TGTGCCAGCAGTGCTCCAGGTTCCGAGCAGTACTTC.

The chain employs TRBV19 and TRBJ1-1, with 8 positions matching TRBD1. The length of the CDR3 is 16 residues. The germline V gene has CDR1 LNHDA and CDR2 SQIVND (reference sequence). The J segment lost 1 base and the V segment lost 2 bases, leaving 6 bases of the junction unmatched. The CDR3 protein is CASSIPGQAANTEAFF. The CDR3 DNA follows: TGTGCCAGTAGTATACCGGGACAGGCTGCGAACACTGAAGCTTTCTTT.

V usage is TRBV14 and J usage is TRBJ2-3, with TRBD2 matching 8 bases. The germline V gene encodes CDR1 SGHDN and CDR2 FVKESK. The CDR3 contains 16 residues. V gave up 1 base and J gave up 3 bases; unmatched junction bases: 6. The CDR3 protein is CASSQGTGGPTDTQYF. The CDR3 DNA is TGTGCCAGCAGCCAAGGGACGGGAGGGCCAACAGATACGCAGTATTTT.

The chain employs TRBV27 and TRBJ2-1; 7 bases fit TRBD1. CDR1 and CDR2 from the germline V gene are MNHEY and SMNVEV (reference sequence). V shed 2 bases, J shed 6 bases, and the junction held 1 base outside the gene matches. The CDR3 is 13 amino acids. The CDR3 nucleotides are TGTGCCAGCAGTTTAAGACAGGGCAATGAGCAGTTCTTC. Protein: CASSLRQGNEQFF.

The chain combines TRBV18 with TRBJ2-3; 9 bases are shared with TRBD2. The CDR3 contains 15 residues. Germline loops: CDR1 KGHSH, CDR2 LQKENI. Unmatched junction bases numbered 1, after V lost 0 bases and J lost 3 bases. CDR3 DNA: TGTGCCAGCTCACCACCGCTAGCGGGAACAGATACGCAGTATTTT. This translates into CASSPPLAGTDTQYF.

The chain has TRBV7-2 and TRBJ2-5; possibly TRBD2 for D (5 bases). Trimming pared 1 base from V and 5 bases from J, leaving 14 bases between. The germline V gene encodes CDR1 SGHTA and CDR2 FQGNSA. This CDR3 region has 15 residues. The CDR3 spells CASSLGSGYLETQYF. The CDR3 region has the DNA TGTGCCAGCAGCTTAGGCAGCGGCTATCTTGAGACCCAGTACTTC.

V gene TRBV11-2 combines with J gene TRBJ2-3; D is perhaps TRBD1 (5 bases). Germline CDR1 SGHAT, CDR2 FQNNGV. Trimming took 0 bases from V and 1 from J, leaving 8 bases between them. The CDR3 is 15 amino acids. CDR3 in amino acids: CASSLDGAGTDTQYF. For the CDR3, the DNA is TGTGCCAGCAGCTTAGATGGGGCGGGCACAGATACGCAGTATTTT.

This clone was seen just once. This chain connects TRBV6-1 to TRBJ2-1; D might be TRBD1 (6 bases). V lost 6 bases and J lost 7, with 13 bases in between. The CDR3 covers 13 residues. Germline CDR1 reads MNHNS; CDR2 reads SASEGT. The CDR3 reads CASRGQMGNEQFF. For the CDR3, the DNA is TGTGCCAGCAGAGGACAGATGGGGAATGAGCAGTTCTTC.

In DNA, the CDR3 is TGTGCCAGCACCAAAGCGGGACCCACAGATACGCAGTATTTT. Translating gives CASTKAGPTDTQYF. The chain employs TRBV6-6 and TRBJ2-3; TRBD2 agrees at 7 bases. Germline CDR1 reads MNHNY; CDR2 reads SVGAGI (reference sequence). The CDR3 runs to 14 residues. J gave up 2 bases and V 7 bases, and 6 bases lay outside the gene matches.

The rearrangement joins TRBV6-6 to TRBJ2-3; 8 nucleotides match TRBD1. CDR1 and CDR2 from the germline V gene are MNHNY and SVGAGI (reference sequence). After removal of 0 bases from V and 4 bases from J, the junction contained 6 bases not matched to a gene. The CDR3 runs to 16 residues. The CDR3 loop is CASSYSGQDVSDTQYF. The CDR3, as DNA: TGTGCCAGCAGTTACTCGGGACAGGATGTTTCAGATACGCAGTATTTT.

This chain connects TRBV10-2 to TRBJ2-3; the D is unclear. The CDR3 runs to 14 residues. Germline CDR1 WSHSY, CDR2 SAAADI. The V end lost 5 bases, the J end lost 3 bases, and 12 bases lay between the germline ends. The DNA of the CDR3 is TGCGCCAGCAGTCGCCGGGCCAGAACAGATACGCAGTATTTT. This gives the protein CASSRRARTDTQYF.

The chain has TRBV2 and TRBJ1-4; the D gene is possibly TRBD1 (5 bases). Trimming left V 3 bases short and J 8 bases short, with 16 bases between. The CDR3 sequence is 15 residues long. CDR1 SNHLY and CDR2 FYNNEI come from the germline V gene. In nucleotides, the CDR3 is TGTGCCAGCAGTGATCGGGACCCCATGGGGGAAAAACTGTTTTTT. The encoded protein is CASSDRDPMGEKLFF. Drawing the rest from reference TRBV2 and TRBJ1-4, the complete variable domain is EPEVTQTPSHQVTQMGQEVILRCVPISNHLYFYWYRQILGQKVEFLVSFYNNEISEKSEIFDDQFSVERPDGSNFTLKIRSTKLEDSAMYFCASSDRDPMGEKLFFGSGTQLSVL.

The chain recombines TRBV4-1 with TRBJ2-7, with D unclear. CDR3 size: 15 residues. CDR1 MGHRA and CDR2 YSYEKL come from the germline V gene. Trimming shortened V by 1 base and J by 1 base, and 11 bases separated the two germline ends. CDR3 in amino acids: CASSQVWQTSYEQYF. The CDR3 DNA reads as TGCGCCAGCAGCCAAGTCTGGCAAACATCCTACGAGCAGTACTTC.

For the CDR3, the DNA is TGTGCCAGCAGGACTGCGACAGGGGGTAACAATGAGCAGTTCTTC. This sequence encodes CASRTATGGNNEQFF. The chain links TRBV7-9 to TRBJ2-1; 9 positions agree with TRBD1. Germline values: CDR1 SEHNR, CDR2 FQNEAQ (reference sequence). The CDR3 runs to 15 residues. The V and J ends lost 6 bases and 5 bases, in that order; junction bases with no gene match: 8.